Included here is one T cell receptor beta chain sequence, with context. The data were obtained in a study of blood T cell repertoires in COVID-19. Data came from immunoSEQ multiplex PCR; TCRdb stores just in-frame clones and leaves some out. The sample includes a few hundred thousand clones, roughly nine tenths seen only once; the top ten take 4% to 5%. V lost 6 bases and J lost 6, with 9 bases in between. The CDR3 extends over 12 amino acids. The germline V gene encodes CDR1 MNHEY and CDR2 SVGAGI. The sequencing input was peripheral blood. The chain has TRBV6-5 and TRBJ1-5; D unresolved. This TCR derives from a woman between 40 and 55 years old who had recovered from COVID-19. CDR3 sequence: CASSTGAQPQHF. For the CDR3, the DNA is TGTGCCAGCAGCACGGGAGCTCAGCCCCAGCATTTT.